This entry lists 23 T cell receptor beta chains sequenced from one sample in a study of T cells in Graves' hyperthyroidism and ophthalmopathy. TCR beta CDR3 regions were amplified from RNA transcripts. First-round RT-PCR of the TCR CDR3 relied on the HTBI primer set. TCRdb independently ran MiXCR on the multiplex PCR reads; one entry per CDR3 protein. Among about 700,000 distinct CDR3 sequences listed, 12% to 15% were seen once. The sequencing input was blood. These receptors all come from a woman aged 18-29 years with Graves' hyperthyroidism.

About this clonotype itself: Mismatch with germline at one junction end may stem from a read error. The V and J genes are TRBV3-1 and TRBJ2-7; 7 positions match TRBD1. Germline V lookup: CDR1 LGHDT, CDR2 YNNKEL (reference sequence). The CDR3 has 15 residues. The CDR3 sequence is CANSPNRGEFYEQYF. CDR3 sequence (DNA): TGTGCCAACAGCCCAAACAGGGGAGAGTTCTACGAGCAGTACTTC.

This clonotype has just a few counts. The chain employs TRBV12-3 or TRBV12-4 and TRBJ1-6, with 8 bases identical to TRBD1. Unmatched junction bases numbered 4, after V lost 0 bases and J lost 9 bases. This CDR3 has 15 amino acids. In DNA, the CDR3 is TGTGCCAGCAGTTTAGCGGACAGGGACGGTTCACCCCTCCACTTT. The encoded protein is CASSLADRDGSPLHF.

This clonotype has only a few counts. Just one base apart from a much larger clone, this may be a read error. The chain combines TRBV2 with TRBJ2-1, with D tentatively TRBD2 (5 bases). Looked up from germline, CDR1 is SNHLY and CDR2 is FYNNEI. V lost 7 bases to trimming and J lost 4 bases, with 17 bases between them. This CDR3 contains 15 residues. Written as DNA, the CDR3 is TGTGCCAGCATGGGCAGGAGGACCCTATACAATGAGCAGTTCTTC. The encoded protein is CASMGRRTLYNEQFF.

This chain connects TRBV11-3 to TRBJ1-5; TRBD1 might be the D (5 bases). Per germline, CDR1 SGHNT and CDR2 YENEEA. V was pared by 4 bases and J by 6 bases, with 10 bases between. This CDR3 region has 13 residues. The CDR3 is CASSWGYGQPQHF. Here the CDR3 DNA reads TGTGCCAGCAGCTGGGGGTATGGTCAGCCCCAGCATTTT.

In its sample, this clonotype was seen many times. This chain links TRBV6-1 with TRBJ2-3; D assignment may be TRBD1 or TRBD2 (5 bases each). The CDR3 runs 14 residues. Germline V gives CDR1 MNHNS, CDR2 SASEGT. V lost 3 bases to trimming and J lost 4 bases, with 11 bases between them. The CDR3 is CASSEGRDADTQYF. CDR3 sequence (DNA): TGTGCCAGCAGTGAGGGCAGGGACGCAGATACGCAGTATTTT.

The V gene is TRBV7-8, the J gene TRBJ2-7, with 7 nucleotides matching TRBD1. After removal of 0 bases from V and 4 bases from J, the junction contained 9 bases not matched to a gene. The CDR3 consists of 16 residues. The V gene's germline CDR1 is SGHVS and CDR2 FQNEAQ. DNA of the CDR3: TGTGCCAGCAGCTTAGCGTACAGGGGTGCTTTTTACGAGCAGTACTTC. It yields the protein CASSLAYRGAFYEQYF. Variable domain in full (rest from reference TRBV7-8 and TRBJ2-7): GAGVSQSPRYKVAKRGQDVALRCDPISGHVSLFWYQQALGQGPEFLTYFQNEAQLDKSGLPSDRFFAERPEGSVSTLKIQRTQQEDSAVYLCASSLAYRGAFYEQYFGPGTRLTVT.

V is TRBV11-2 and J is TRBJ1-1; 10 nucleotides agree with TRBD1. The CDR3 spans 17 residues. V lost 5 bases to trimming and J lost 1 base; unmatched junction nucleotides: 10. CDR1 SGHAT and CDR2 FQNNGV come from the germline V gene. Here the CDR3 DNA reads TGTGCCAGCAGCCGCCCCCGACAGGGGGCGAAGAACACTGAAGCTTTCTTT. Protein: CASSRPRQGAKNTEAFF.

The chain links TRBV28 to TRBJ2-5; D gene uncertain. The CDR3 is 11 amino acids. The V end was cut by 6 bases, the J end by 12 bases, with 14 bases between. Germline V gene data show CDR1 as MDHEN and CDR2 as SYDVKM. CDR3 DNA: TGTGCCAGCAGCGAGAGGACGGTTGAGTACTTC. Translation: CASSERTVEYF.

This clonotype was found a few times. The J gene is TRBJ1-2, the V gene TRBV7-3, with a tentative D call TRBD1 (6 bases). Deletions cut 1 base from V and 2 bases from J, with 11 bases between. The CDR3 extends over 15 amino acids. The V gene's germline CDR1 is SGHTA and CDR2 FQGTGA. CDR3 sequence reads: CASSLNGGANYGYTF. Written as DNA, the CDR3 is TGTGCCAGCAGCTTAAATGGGGGCGCGAACTATGGCTACACCTTC.

This chain connects TRBV7-9 to TRBJ2-7, with 7 positions matching TRBD2. V lost 5 bases, J lost 2 bases, and 6 bases stayed unmatched. In germline, CDR1 is SEHNR, CDR2 FQNEAQ (reference sequence). This CDR3 is 14 amino acids long. CDR3 region: CASSPPSGPYEQYF. Here the CDR3 DNA reads TGTGCCAGCAGCCCCCCTAGCGGTCCCTACGAGCAGTACTTC.

This clonotype was detected ten times or more. V usage is TRBV24-1 and J usage is TRBJ2-2; D gene ambiguous. CDR1 KGHDR and CDR2 SFDVKD come from the germline V gene. This CDR3 contains 13 residues. Deletions cut 4 bases from V and 3 bases from J, with 5 bases between. The DNA of the CDR3 is TGTGCCACCAGTGACCACTACACCGGGGAGCTGTTTTTT. Its translation is CATSDHYTGELFF.

This clonotype appeared many times. V usage is TRBV7-3 and J usage is TRBJ2-1; the match to TRBD2 covers 7 bases. V gave up 3 bases and J gave up 5 bases; unmatched junction bases: 4. The CDR3 totals 14 residues. Germline CDR1 reads SGHTA; CDR2 reads FQGTGA. For the CDR3, the DNA is TGTGCCAGCAGCTTCCAGGGAGGGGACAATGAGCAGTTCTTC. It specifies CASSFQGGDNEQFF.

The chain links TRBV9 to TRBJ2-7; 15 positions agree with TRBD2. Unmatched junction bases numbered 4, after V lost 3 bases and J lost 6 bases. This CDR3 is 15 amino acids long. The germline V gene encodes CDR1 SGDLS and CDR2 YYNGEE. This chain's CDR3 is CASSGGTSGRFEQYF. DNA of the CDR3: TGTGCCAGCAGCGGCGGGACTAGCGGGAGGTTCGAGCAGTACTTC.

This clonotype was seen a single time. This sequence may be a read error, since a much larger clone differs from it by one base. The rearrangement links TRBV7-9 to TRBJ1-5; D is uncertain. V was trimmed by 8 bases and J by 3 bases, leaving 8 bases between them. This CDR3 comprises 12 residues. The germline gives CDR1 SEHNR, CDR2 FQNEAQ (reference sequence). CDR3 in amino acids: CASCQYNQPQHF. For the CDR3, the DNA is TGTGCCAGCTGCCAATACAATCAGCCCCAGCATTTT.

As for this clonotype: The germline gene is not matched at one end of the junction; a read error may be the cause. V is TRBV7-9 and J is TRBJ2-1; TRBD2 matches at 12 bases. This CDR3 has 15 residues. The V gene's germline CDR1 is SEHNR and CDR2 FQNEAQ (reference sequence). The CDR3 region has the DNA TGTACCAGCAGCTTAGGACTAGCGGGACTCAATGAGCAGTTCTTC. Translation: CTSSLGLAGLNEQFF. Complete variable domain (other parts from reference TRBV7-9 and TRBJ2-1): DTGVSQNPRHKITKRGQNVTFRCDPISEHNRLYWYRQTLGQGPEFLTYFQNEAQLEKSRLLSDRFSAERPKGSFSTLEIQRTEQGDSAMYLCTSSLGLAGLNEQFFGPGTRLTVL.

V usage is TRBV7-3 and J usage is TRBJ2-1; 7 bases fit TRBD2. Germline values: CDR1 SGHTA, CDR2 FQGTGA. Trimming cost V 2 bases and J 5 bases; bases outside gene matches: 24. This CDR3 comprises 21 residues. The DNA for the CDR3 is TGTGCCAGCAGCTTATCCCCGGCTAGCGGCAGTTTTCCCCCTGGGGACAATGAGCAGTTCTTC. This encodes CASSLSPASGSFPPGDNEQFF. The entire variable domain, with the rest obtained from reference TRBV7-3 and TRBJ2-1, is as follows: GAGVSQTPSNKVTEKGKYVELRCDPISGHTALYWYRQSLGQGPEFLIYFQGTGAADDSGLPNDRFFAVRPEGSVSTLKIQRTERGDSAVYLCASSLSPASGSFPPGDNEQFFGPGTRLTVL.

In regard to this clonotype: This may come from a read error, since a much larger clone is one base off. The rearrangement links TRBV20-1 to TRBJ2-1; unclear D gene. This CDR3 has 15 residues. The V gene lost 3 bases and the J gene lost 2 bases, with 14 bases spanning the gap. From germline, CDR1 is DFQATT and CDR2 SNEGSKA (reference sequence). CDR3: CSASHPGEAYNEQFF. The CDR3 nucleotides read TGCAGTGCTAGTCACCCCGGAGAGGCCTACAATGAGCAGTTCTTC.

CDR3 in DNA: TGCGCCAGCAGCTTAATCGGACTGAACTCTGGAAACACCATATATTTT. Protein sequence: CASSLIGLNSGNTIYF. This chain connects TRBV5-1 to TRBJ1-3; unclear D gene. This CDR3 has 16 residues. Germline CDR1 is SGHRS and CDR2 is YFSETQ. V shed 2 bases and J shed 0 bases, with 12 bases lying between them.

The rearrangement joins TRBV7-9 to TRBJ1-1; D possibly corresponds to TRBD1 (6 bases). V lost 1 base and J lost 5, with 14 bases in between. The CDR3 is made up of 15 amino acids. The V gene's germline CDR1 is SEHNR and CDR2 FQNEAQ (reference sequence). The CDR3 bases are TGTGCCAGCAGCTTAGAACAGGGCGGGTATACTGAAGCTTTCTTT. Encoded protein: CASSLEQGGYTEAFF. Full variable domain (rest looked up from reference TRBV7-9 and TRBJ1-1): DTGVSQNPRHKITKRGQNVTFRCDPISEHNRLYWYRQTLGQGPEFLTYFQNEAQLEKSRLLSDRFSAERPKGSFSTLEIQRTEQGDSAMYLCASSLEQGGYTEAFFGQGTRLTVV.

V usage is TRBV4-3 and J usage is TRBJ2-7; 9 bases are shared with TRBD1. Per germline, CDR1 LGHNA and CDR2 YSLEER. CDR3 length: 16 amino acids. J gave up 2 bases and V 5 bases, and 10 bases lay outside the gene matches. The CDR3 DNA is TGCGCCAGCAGCGTCCGGGACAGGGACCCCACCTACGAGCAGTACTTC. Encoded protein: CASSVRDRDPTYEQYF.

This clonotype was seen ten or more times. CDR3 sequence reads: CASSPLAGGADTQYF. The CDR3 DNA reads TGTGCCAGCAGCCCACTAGCGGGAGGGGCAGATACGCAGTATTTT. The gene calls are TRBV7-3 and TRBJ2-3; TRBD2 matches 13 bases. Trimming at V came to 5 bases and at J to 4 bases, leaving 3 bases not matched to a gene. From germline, CDR1 is SGHTA and CDR2 FQGTGA. This CDR3 is 15 amino acids long.

This clonotype was counted only a few times. CDR3 residues: CASSQGTSGYF. For the CDR3, the DNA is TGTGCCAGCAGCCAAGGGACTAGCGGGTACTTC. The J gene is TRBJ2-5, the V gene TRBV6-2 or TRBV6-3; TRBD2 matches at 11 bases. The CDR3 totals 11 residues. The J segment lost 13 bases and the V segment lost 6 bases, leaving 4 bases of the junction unmatched. From germline, CDR1 is MNHEY and CDR2 SVGEGT.

This clonotype was counted ten times or more. V and J are TRBV6-1 and TRBJ1-1; D uncertain. V lost 6 bases to trimming and J lost 2 bases, with 13 bases between them. The CDR3 extends over 14 amino acids. Germline V gene sequence: CDR1 MNHNS, CDR2 SASEGT. This CDR3 is CASRLMEVNTEAFF. The CDR3, as DNA: TGTGCCAGCAGGCTTATGGAAGTTAACACTGAAGCTTTCTTT.